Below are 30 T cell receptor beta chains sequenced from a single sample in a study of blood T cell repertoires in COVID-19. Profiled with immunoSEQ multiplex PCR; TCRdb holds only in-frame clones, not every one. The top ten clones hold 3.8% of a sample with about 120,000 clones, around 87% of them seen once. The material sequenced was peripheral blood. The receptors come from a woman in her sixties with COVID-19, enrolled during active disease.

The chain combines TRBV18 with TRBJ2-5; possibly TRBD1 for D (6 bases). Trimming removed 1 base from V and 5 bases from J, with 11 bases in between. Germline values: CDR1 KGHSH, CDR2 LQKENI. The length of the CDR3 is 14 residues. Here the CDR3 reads CASSPRDKRETQYF. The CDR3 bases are TGTGCCAGCTCACCACGGGACAAACGGGAGACCCAGTACTTC.

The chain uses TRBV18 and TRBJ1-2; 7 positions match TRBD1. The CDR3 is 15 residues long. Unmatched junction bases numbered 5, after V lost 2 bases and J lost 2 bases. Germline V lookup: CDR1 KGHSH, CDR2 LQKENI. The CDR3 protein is CASSPRGGDNYGYTF. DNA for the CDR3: TGTGCCAGCTCACCAAGAGGGGGCGACAACTATGGCTACACCTTC.

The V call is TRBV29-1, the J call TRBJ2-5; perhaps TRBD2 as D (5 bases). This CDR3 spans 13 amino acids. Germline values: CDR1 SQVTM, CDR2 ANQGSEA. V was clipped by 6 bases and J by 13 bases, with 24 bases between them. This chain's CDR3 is CSVRTVSKGDWYF. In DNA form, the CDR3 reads TGCAGCGTCCGCACAGTCTCCAAGGGAGATTGGTACTTC.

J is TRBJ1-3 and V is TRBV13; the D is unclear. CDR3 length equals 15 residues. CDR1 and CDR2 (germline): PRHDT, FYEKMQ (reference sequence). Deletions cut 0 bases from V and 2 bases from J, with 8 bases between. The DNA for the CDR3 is TGTGCCAGCAGCTTAGGCGGGGAAACTGGAAACACCATATATTTT. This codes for CASSLGGETGNTIYF.

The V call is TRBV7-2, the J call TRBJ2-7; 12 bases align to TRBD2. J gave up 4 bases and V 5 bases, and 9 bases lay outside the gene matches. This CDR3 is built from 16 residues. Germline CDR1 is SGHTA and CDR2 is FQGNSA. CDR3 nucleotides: TGTGCCAGCAGCCCTGGACTAGCGGGGCGAGGGTACGAGCAGTACTTC. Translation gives CASSPGLAGRGYEQYF.

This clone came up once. CDR3 bases: TGTGCCAGCAGTTTTCGAGCCGGGACAGGGTTTTTCCAAGGCTACACCTTC. Its translation: CASSFRAGTGFFQGYTF. The rearrangement joins TRBV13 to TRBJ1-2; TRBD1 aligns across 9 bases. CDR1 is PRHDT and CDR2 is FYEKMQ in the germline V gene (reference sequence). This CDR3 has 17 residues. J was trimmed by 8 bases and V by 6 bases; bases with no gene match: 19.

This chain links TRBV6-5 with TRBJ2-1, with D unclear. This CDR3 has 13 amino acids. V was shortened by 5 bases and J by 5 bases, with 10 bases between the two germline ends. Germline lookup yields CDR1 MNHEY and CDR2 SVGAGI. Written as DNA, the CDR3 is TGTGCCAGCAGTCAGAATTTGGACAATGAGCAGTTCTTC. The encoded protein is CASSQNLDNEQFF.

The DNA for the CDR3 is TGTGCCAGCAGCCCACTAGGTGTTACGCAGTATTTT. Its protein is CASSPLGVTQYF. This chain links TRBV14 with TRBJ2-3; D is possibly TRBD2 (5 bases). CDR1 and CDR2 (germline): SGHDN, FVKESK. V lost 4 bases and J lost 8, with 10 bases in between. CDR3 size: 12 residues. The full variable domain, its missing parts supplied by reference TRBV14 and TRBJ2-3, is EAGVTQFPSHSVIEKGQTVTLRCDPISGHDNLYWYRRVMGKEIKFLLHFVKESKQDESGMPNNRFLAERTGGTYSTLKVQPAELEDSGVYFCASSPLGVTQYFGPGTRLTVL.

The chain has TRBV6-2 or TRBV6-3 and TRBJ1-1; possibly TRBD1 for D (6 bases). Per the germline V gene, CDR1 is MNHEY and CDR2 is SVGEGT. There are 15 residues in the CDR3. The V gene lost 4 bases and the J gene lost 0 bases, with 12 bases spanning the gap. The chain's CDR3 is CASSLLRGLNTEAFF. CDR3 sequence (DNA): TGTGCCAGCAGTTTATTAAGGGGGTTGAACACTGAAGCTTTCTTT.

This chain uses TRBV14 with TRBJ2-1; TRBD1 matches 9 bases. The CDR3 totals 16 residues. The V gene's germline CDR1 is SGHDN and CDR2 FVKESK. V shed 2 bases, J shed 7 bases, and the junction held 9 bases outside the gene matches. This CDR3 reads CASSQKLDRGQNEQFF. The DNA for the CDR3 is TGTGCCAGCAGCCAAAAATTGGACAGGGGTCAAAATGAGCAGTTCTTC.

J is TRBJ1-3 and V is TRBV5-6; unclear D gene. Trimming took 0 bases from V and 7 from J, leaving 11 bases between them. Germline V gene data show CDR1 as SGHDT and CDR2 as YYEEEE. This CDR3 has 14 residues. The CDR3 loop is CASSLAQLSNTIYF. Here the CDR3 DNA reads TGTGCCAGCAGCTTGGCACAGCTTTCGAACACCATATATTTT.

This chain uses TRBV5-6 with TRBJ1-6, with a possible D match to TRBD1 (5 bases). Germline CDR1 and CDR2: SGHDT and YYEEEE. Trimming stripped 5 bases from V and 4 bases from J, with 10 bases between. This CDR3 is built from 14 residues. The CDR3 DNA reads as TGTGCCAGCAGTGTGGGGGGGTATAATTCACCCCTCCACTTT. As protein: CASSVGGYNSPLHF.

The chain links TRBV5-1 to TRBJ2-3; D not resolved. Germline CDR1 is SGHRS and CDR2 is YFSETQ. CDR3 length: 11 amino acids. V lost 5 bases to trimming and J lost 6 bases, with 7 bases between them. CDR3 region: CASRNGDTQYF. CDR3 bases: TGCGCCAGCAGAAACGGGGATACGCAGTATTTT.

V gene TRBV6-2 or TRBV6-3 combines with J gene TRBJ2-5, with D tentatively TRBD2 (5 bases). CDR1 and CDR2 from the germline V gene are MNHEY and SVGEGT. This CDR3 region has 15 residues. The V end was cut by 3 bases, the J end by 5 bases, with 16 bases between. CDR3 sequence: CASSYLAGGHETQYF. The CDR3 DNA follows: TGTGCCAGCAGTTATCTGGCGGGCGGCCACGAGACCCAGTACTTC.

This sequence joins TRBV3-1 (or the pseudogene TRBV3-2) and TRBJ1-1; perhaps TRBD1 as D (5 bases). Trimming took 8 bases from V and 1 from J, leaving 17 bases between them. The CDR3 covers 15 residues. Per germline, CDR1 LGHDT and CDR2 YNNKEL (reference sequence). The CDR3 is CASSYTGQRNTEAFF. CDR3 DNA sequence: TGTGCCAGCTCTTACACAGGACAACGGAACACTGAAGCTTTCTTT.

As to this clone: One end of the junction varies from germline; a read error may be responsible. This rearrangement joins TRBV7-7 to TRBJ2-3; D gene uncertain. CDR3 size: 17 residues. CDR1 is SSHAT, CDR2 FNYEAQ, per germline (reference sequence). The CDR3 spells CASSPNGLSGSTDTQYF. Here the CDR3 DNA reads TGTGCTAGCAGCCCTAACGGTCTTTCGGGTAGCACAGATACGCAGTATTTT. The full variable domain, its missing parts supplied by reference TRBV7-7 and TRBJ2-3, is GAGVSQSPRYKVTKRGQDVTLRCDPISSHATLYWYQQALGQGPEFLTYFNYEAQPDKSGLPSDRFSAERPEGSISTLTIQRTEQRDSAMYRCASSPNGLSGSTDTQYFGPGTRLTVL.

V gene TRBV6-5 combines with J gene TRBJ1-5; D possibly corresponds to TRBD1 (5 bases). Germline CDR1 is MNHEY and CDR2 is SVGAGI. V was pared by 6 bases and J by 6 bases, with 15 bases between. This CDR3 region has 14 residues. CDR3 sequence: CASSGRRGSQPQHF. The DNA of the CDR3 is TGTGCCAGCAGCGGAAGGAGGGGAAGTCAGCCCCAGCATTTT.

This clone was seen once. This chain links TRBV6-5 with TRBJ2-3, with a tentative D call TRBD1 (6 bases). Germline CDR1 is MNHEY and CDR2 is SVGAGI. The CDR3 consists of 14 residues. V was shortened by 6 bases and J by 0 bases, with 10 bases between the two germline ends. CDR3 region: CASRRGKSTDTQYF. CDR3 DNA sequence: TGTGCCAGCAGAAGGGGGAAAAGCACAGATACGCAGTATTTT.

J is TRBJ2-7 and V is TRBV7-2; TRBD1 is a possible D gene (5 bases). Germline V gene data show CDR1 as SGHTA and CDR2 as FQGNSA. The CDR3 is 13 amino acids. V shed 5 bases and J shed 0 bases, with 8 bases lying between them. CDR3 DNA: TGTGCCAGCAGCCGACAGAGCTCCTACGAGCAGTACTTC. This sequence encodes CASSRQSSYEQYF.

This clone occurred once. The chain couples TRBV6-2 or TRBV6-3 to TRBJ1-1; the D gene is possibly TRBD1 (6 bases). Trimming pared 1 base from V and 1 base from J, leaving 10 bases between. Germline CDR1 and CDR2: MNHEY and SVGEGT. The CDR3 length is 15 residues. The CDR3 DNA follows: TGTGCCAGCAGTTACTACAGGGCAGGGAACACTGAAGCTTTCTTT. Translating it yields CASSYYRAGNTEAFF.

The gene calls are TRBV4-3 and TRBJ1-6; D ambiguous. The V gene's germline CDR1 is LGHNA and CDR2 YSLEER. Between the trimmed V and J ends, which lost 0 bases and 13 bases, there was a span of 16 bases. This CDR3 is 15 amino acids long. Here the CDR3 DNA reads TGCGCCAGCAGCCAAGATGGGGAGTTGATGTGGCCCCTCCACTTT. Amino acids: CASSQDGELMWPLHF.

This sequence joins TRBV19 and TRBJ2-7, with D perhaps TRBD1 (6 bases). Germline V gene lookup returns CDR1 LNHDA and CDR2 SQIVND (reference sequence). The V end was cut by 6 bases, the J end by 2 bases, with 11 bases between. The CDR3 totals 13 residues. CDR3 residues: CASSQGLAYEQYF. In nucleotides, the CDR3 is TGTGCCAGTAGCCAGGGGTTGGCCTACGAGCAGTACTTC.

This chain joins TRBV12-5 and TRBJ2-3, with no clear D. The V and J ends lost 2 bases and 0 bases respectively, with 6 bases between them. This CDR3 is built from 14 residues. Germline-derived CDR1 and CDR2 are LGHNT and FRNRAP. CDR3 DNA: TGTGCTAGTGGTTTGTCCCTCAGCACAGATACGCAGTATTTT. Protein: CASGLSLSTDTQYF.

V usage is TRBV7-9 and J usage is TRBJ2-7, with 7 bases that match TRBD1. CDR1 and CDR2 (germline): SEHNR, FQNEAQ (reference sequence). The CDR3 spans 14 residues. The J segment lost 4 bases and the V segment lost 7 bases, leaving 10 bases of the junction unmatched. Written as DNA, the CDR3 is TGTGCCAGCACCTATACAGGGGTTGGGTACGAGCAGTACTTC. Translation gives CASTYTGVGYEQYF.

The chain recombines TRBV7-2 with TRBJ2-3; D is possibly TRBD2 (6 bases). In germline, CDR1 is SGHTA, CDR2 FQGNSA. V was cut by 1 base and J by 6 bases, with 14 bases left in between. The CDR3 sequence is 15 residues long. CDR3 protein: CASSLGGALWDTQYF. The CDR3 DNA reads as TGTGCCAGCAGCTTAGGCGGGGCCCTGTGGGATACGCAGTATTTT.

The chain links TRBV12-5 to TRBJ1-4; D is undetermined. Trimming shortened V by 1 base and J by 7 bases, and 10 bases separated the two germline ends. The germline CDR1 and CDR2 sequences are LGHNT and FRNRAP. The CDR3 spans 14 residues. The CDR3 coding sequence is TGTGCTAGTGGTTTGGCACTAGGCGTTGAAAAACTGTTTTTT. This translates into CASGLALGVEKLFF.

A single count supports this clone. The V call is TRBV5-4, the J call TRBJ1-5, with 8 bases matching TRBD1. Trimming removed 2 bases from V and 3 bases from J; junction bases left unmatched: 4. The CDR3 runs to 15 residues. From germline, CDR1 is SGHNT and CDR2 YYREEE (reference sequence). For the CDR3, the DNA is TGTGCCAGCAGCTTAGGGACAGGAGACAATCAGCCCCAGCATTTT. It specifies CASSLGTGDNQPQHF.

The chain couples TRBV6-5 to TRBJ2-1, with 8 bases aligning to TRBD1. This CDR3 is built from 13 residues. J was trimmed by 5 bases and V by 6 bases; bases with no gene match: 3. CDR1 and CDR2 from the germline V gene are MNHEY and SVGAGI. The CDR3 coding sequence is TGTGCCAGCAGGAAGACAGGGGACAATGAGCAGTTCTTC. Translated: CASRKTGDNEQFF.

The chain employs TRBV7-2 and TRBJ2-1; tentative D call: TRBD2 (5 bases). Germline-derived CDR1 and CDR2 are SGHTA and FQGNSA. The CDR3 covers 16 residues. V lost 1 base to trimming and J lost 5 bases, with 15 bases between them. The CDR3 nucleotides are TGTGCCAGCAGCTTAGAACTGGGCGCGACTAACAATGAGCAGTTCTTC. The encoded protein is CASSLELGATNNEQFF.

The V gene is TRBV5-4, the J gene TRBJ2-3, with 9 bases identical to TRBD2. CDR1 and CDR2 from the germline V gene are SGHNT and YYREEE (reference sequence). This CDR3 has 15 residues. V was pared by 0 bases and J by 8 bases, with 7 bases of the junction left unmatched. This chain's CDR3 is CASSLEIAGEGTQYF. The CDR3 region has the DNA TGTGCCAGCAGCTTGGAGATAGCGGGGGAGGGTACGCAGTATTTT.